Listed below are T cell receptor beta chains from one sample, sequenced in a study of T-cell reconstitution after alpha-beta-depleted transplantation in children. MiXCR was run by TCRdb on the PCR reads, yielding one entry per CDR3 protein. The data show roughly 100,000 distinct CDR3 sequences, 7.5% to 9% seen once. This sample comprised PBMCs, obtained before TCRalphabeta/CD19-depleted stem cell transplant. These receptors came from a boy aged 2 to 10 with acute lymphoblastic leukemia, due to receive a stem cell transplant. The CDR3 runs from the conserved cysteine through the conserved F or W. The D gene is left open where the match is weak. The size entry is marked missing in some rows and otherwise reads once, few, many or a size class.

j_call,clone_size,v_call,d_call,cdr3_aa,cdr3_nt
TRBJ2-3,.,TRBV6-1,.,CASGAPRGGQTDTQYF,TGTGCCAGCGGTGCCCCTCGAGGGGGGCAGACAGATACGCAGTATTTT
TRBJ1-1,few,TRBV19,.,CASSTSVGRTEAFF,TGTGCCAGTAGTACATCGGTGGGGCGAACTGAAGCTTTCTTT
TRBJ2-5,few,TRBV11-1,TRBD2,CASSRGREGETQYF,TGTGCCAGCAGCCGGGGCAGGGAGGGGGAGACCCAGTACTTC
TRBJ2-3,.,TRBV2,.,CASSEGGTSTDTQYF,TGTGCCAGCAGTGAAGGAGGGACTAGCACAGATACGCAGTATTTT
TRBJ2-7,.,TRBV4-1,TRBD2,CASSQSAGGEQYF,TGCGCCAGCAGCCAAAGCGCGGGAGGCGAGCAGTACTTC
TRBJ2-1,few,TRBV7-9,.,CASSFPGAPHNEQFF,TGTGCCAGCAGCTTCCCGGGAGCACCTCACAATGAGCAGTTCTTC
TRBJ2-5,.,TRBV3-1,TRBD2,CASCSGLAGALYQETQYF,TGTGCCAGCTGTAGCGGACTAGCGGGGGCCTTGTACCAAGAGACCCAGTACTTC
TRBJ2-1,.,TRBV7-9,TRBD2,CASSLEAGGHNEQFF,TGTGCCAGCAGCTTAGAGGCGGGGGGGCATAATGAGCAGTTCTTC
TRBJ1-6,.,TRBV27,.,CAAGLDSPLHF,TGTGCCGCGGGTTTAGATTCACCCCTCCACTTT
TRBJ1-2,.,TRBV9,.,CASSVATGVGYGYTF,TGTGCCAGCAGCGTAGCTACCGGGGTCGGCTATGGCTACACCTTC
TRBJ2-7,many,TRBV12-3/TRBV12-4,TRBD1,CASSDRAFTYEQYF,TGTGCCAGCAGCGACAGGGCTTTCACCTACGAGCAGTACTTC
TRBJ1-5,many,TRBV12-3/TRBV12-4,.,CASNPQGGGNQPQHF,TGTGCCAGCAACCCTCAGGGAGGAGGCAATCAGCCCCAGCATTTT
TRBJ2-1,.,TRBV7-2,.,CASSLESNGNNEQFF,TGTGCCAGCAGCTTAGAGAGCAACGGAAACAATGAGCAGTTCTTC
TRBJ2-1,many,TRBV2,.,CASTQQRWGNEQFF,TGTGCCAGCACCCAACAGCGGTGGGGGAATGAGCAGTTCTTC
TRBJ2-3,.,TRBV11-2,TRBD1,CASSLGDRGPDTQYF,TGTGCCAGCAGCTTAGGAGATAGGGGGCCAGATACGCAGTATTTT
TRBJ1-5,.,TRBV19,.,CASSIRFYQPQHF,TGTGCCAGTAGTATCCGGTTCTATCAGCCCCAGCATTTT
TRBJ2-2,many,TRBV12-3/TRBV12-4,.,CASSLSKGLPNTGELFF,TGTGCCAGCAGTTTATCCAAGGGGCTGCCGAACACCGGGGAGCTGTTTTTT
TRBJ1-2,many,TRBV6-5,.,CASTHATGTSNYGYTF,TGTGCCAGCACACATGCAACAGGCACATCTAACTATGGCTACACCTTC
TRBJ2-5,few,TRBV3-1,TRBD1,CASSLPTGGEETQYF,TGTGCCAGCAGCCTCCCGACAGGGGGCGAGGAGACCCAGTACTTC
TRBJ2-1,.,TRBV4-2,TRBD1,CASSQVRDRTYNEQFF,TGTGCCAGCAGCCAAGTCCGGGACAGGACCTACAATGAGCAGTTCTTC
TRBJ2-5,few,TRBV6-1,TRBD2,CASSPGLAGTQETQYF,TGTGCCAGCAGCCCGGGACTAGCGGGGACCCAAGAGACCCAGTACTTC
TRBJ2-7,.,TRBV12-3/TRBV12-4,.,CASWGADSYEQYF,TGTGCCTCATGGGGGGCGGACTCCTACGAGCAGTACTTC
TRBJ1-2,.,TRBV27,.,CASSLWAGADYGYTF,TGTGCCAGCAGTTTGTGGGCAGGGGCTGACTATGGCTACACCTTC
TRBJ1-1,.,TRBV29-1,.,CSVEGTNTEAFF,TGCAGCGTTGAAGGGACGAACACTGAAGCTTTCTTT
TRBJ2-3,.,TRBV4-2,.,CASSPGVSTDTQYF,TGTGCCAGCAGCCCTGGGGTCAGCACAGATACGCAGTATTTT
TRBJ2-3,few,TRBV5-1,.,CASSLEPLGTDTQYF,TGCGCCAGCAGCCTGGAACCCCTGGGCACAGATACGCAGTATTTT
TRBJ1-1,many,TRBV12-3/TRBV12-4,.,CASTLDTEAFF,TGTGCCAGCACCTTGGACACTGAAGCTTTCTTT
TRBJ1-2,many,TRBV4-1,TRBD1,CASSMDRGTGYTF,TGCGCCAGCAGCATGGACAGGGGGACAGGCTACACCTTC
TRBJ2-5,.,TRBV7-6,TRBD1,CASSPLLLRDSETQYF,TGTGCCAGCAGCCCCCTCCTACTACGGGACAGCGAGACCCAGTACTTC
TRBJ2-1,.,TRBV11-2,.,CASSPWDNEQFF,TGTGCCAGCAGCCCGTGGGACAATGAGCAGTTCTTC
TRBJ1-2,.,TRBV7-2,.,CASSLGQALYGYTF,TGTGCCAGCAGCTTAGGGCAGGCGCTGTATGGCTACACCTTC
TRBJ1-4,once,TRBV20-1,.,CSASQFRTGIANEKLFF,TGCAGTGCTAGCCAGTTCCGAACAGGGATTGCTAATGAAAAACTGTTTTTT
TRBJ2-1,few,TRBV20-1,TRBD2,CSARDFGGDINEQFF,TGCAGTGCTAGAGATTTCGGGGGGGACATCAATGAGCAGTTCTTC
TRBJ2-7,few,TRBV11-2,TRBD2,CASSLRTSGGWDEQYF,TGTGCCAGCAGCTTAAGAACTAGCGGGGGGTGGGACGAGCAGTACTTC
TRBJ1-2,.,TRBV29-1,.,CSVDKDGNYCYTF,TGCAGCGTTGATAAGGACGGAAACTATTGCTACACCTTC
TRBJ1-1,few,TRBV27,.,CASSSGLNTEAFF,TGTGCCAGCAGTTCCGGCTTAAACACTGAAGCTTTCTTT
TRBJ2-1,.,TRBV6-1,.,CASSQGRSSYNEQFF,TGTGCCAGCAGTCAGGGACGGAGCTCCTACAATGAGCAGTTCTTC
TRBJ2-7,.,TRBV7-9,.,CASSPDPSRHEQYF,TGTGCCAGCAGCCCGGACCCCTCTCGGCACGAGCAGTACTTC
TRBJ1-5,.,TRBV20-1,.,CSANGGRANQPQHF,TGCAGTGCTAACGGCGGGCGGGCCAATCAGCCCCAGCATTTT
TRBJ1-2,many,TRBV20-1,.,CSARKTYGYTF,TGCAGTGCTAGAAAAACCTATGGCTACACCTTC
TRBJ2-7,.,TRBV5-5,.,CASSLTEQYF,TGTGCCAGCAGCTTGACAGAGCAGTACTTC
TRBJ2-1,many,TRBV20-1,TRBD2,CSASSGGFRNEQFF,TGCAGTGCTAGTAGCGGGGGGTTCCGCAATGAGCAGTTCTTC
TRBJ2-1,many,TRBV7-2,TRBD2,CASSPTGGGTYNEQFF,TGTGCCAGCAGCCCCACCGGGGGGGGGACCTACAATGAGCAGTTCTTC
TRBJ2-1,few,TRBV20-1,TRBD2,CSARSRASGGQGEQFF,TGCAGTGCTAGATCGCGGGCTAGCGGGGGGCAGGGTGAGCAGTTCTTC
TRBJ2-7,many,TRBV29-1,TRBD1,CSVPGQGVYEQYF,TGCAGCGTTCCGGGACAGGGGGTATACGAGCAGTACTTC
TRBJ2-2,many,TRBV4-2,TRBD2,CASSQGRGAYTGELFF,TGTGCCAGCAGCCAAGGGCGGGGGGCCTACACCGGGGAGCTGTTTTTT
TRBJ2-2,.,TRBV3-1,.,CASTQRAPGELFF,TGTGCCAGCACCCAGCGGGCGCCCGGGGAGCTGTTTTTT
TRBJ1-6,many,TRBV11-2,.,CASSLGFGQSNSPLHF,TGTGCCAGCAGCTTAGGGTTCGGACAGAGTAATTCACCCCTCCACTTT
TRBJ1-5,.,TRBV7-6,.,CASSRGGEQPQHF,TGTGCCAGCAGCCGGGGGGGGGAGCAGCCCCAGCATTTT
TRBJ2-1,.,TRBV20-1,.,CSAKQGSQFF,TGCAGTGCTAAACAGGGATCTCAGTTCTTC
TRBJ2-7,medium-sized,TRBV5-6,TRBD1,CASKDRASSYEQYF,TGTGCCAGCAAGGACAGGGCCAGCTCCTACGAGCAGTACTTC
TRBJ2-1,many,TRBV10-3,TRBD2,CAISESGRASGGRNEQFF,TGTGCCATCAGTGAGTCAGGGCGGGCTAGCGGGGGCCGCAATGAGCAGTTCTTC
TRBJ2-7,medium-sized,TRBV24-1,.,CATSENYEQYF,TGTGCCACCAGTGAGAACTACGAGCAGTACTTC
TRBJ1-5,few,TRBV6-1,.,CASCPSGRGPQHF,TGTGCCAGCTGTCCGTCAGGCCGCGGGCCCCAGCATTTT
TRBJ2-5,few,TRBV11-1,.,CASSTRQDQETQYF,TGTGCCAGCAGCACTAGACAGGACCAAGAGACCCAGTACTTC
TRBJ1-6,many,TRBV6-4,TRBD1,CASRDRDNSPLHF,TGTGCCAGCAGGGACAGGGATAATTCACCCCTCCACTTT
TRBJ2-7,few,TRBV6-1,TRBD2,CASSERGLAGGDEQYF,TGTGCCAGCAGTGAAAGGGGCCTAGCGGGGGGCGATGAGCAGTACTTC
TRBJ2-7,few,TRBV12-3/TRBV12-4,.,CASSFGGQYEQYF,TGTGCCAGCAGTTTCGGGGGACAGTACGAGCAGTACTTC
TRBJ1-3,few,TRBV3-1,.,CASSYSGNTIYF,TGTGCCAGCAGCTACTCTGGAAACACCATATATTTT